This T cell receptor (beta chain) was recorded in a study of cytomegalovirus exposure and HLA in healthy donors. Points from the study as a whole: Compared with the roughly 700-donor mean, an Asian-associated ancestry cluster reportedly had fewer N-insertions, according to a later analysis. Reportedly, diagnosis of cytomegalovirus status by the classifier showed high specificity and sensitivity.

A note on this clone: Its antigen is still unknown.

The PCR employed 60 Vbeta primers together with 13 Jbeta primers. This table comes from immunoSEQ multiplex PCR, and its TCRdb copy is limited to in-frame clones, with some not included. The sample includes about 120,000 clones, more than 65% of them seen just once. Every donor was a healthy person donating bone marrow. What was sequenced was PBMCs. This receptor was obtained from a man younger than 40 in good health and CMV-seropositive.

CDR3 nucleotide sequence: TGTGCCAGCAGTGAATCCGGGAAGGCCTACGAGCAGTACTTC. Protein sequence: CASSESGKAYEQYF. The rearrangement links TRBV25-1 to TRBJ2-7; TRBD2 is a possible D gene (5 bases). Germline V gene sequence: CDR1 MGHDK, CDR2 SYGVNS. This CDR3 comprises 14 residues. V lost 1 base and J lost 2, with 9 bases in between.